This T cell receptor (beta chain) was captured in a study of memory CD4+ T cells and cytomegalovirus serostatus. V gave up 5 bases and J gave up 5 bases; unmatched junction bases: 10. CDR3 length: 15 residues. From germline, CDR1 is MNHNY and CDR2 SVGAGI (reference sequence). The sort gate was single viable CD3+CD4+CD8-CD45RO+ cells for memory CD4+ T cells. After thawing, CD4+ T cells were positively selected. This clone was detected only a few times. Method: immunoSEQ multiplex PCR; TCRdb's copy keeps in-frame clones and lacks some. The sample lists under 65,000 clones, just under 80% occurring once. The rearrangement links TRBV6-6 to TRBJ2-5, with 8 bases fitting TRBD2. The receptor comes from an adult in good health and CMV-seronegative. The sample was memory CD4+ T cells from blood. The CDR3 DNA is TGTGCCAGCAGTAACGGACTAGCCTTTCGGGAGACCCAGTACTTC. This encodes CASSNGLAFRETQYF.